This entry features one T cell receptor beta chain sequence. It lacks a known antigen. No clone much larger than this one lies a single base away; base qualities are absent. All of the isolated RNA was reverse transcribed with the High Capacity cDNA Reverse Transcription Kit, so expressed TCRB transcripts were sequenced. Deep immunoSEQ sequencing was applied to naive, central memory and regulatory T cell samples, giving an average of around 4 million total reads per sample. After sorted cells were lysed in RLT buffer, RNA was extracted with DNase-treated RNeasy Micro or Mini kits, with the choice depending on cell number. To prevent cross-contamination, each cell subset was processed individually, whereas patient and healthy donor samples were processed jointly. Using the immunoSEQ multiplex PCR, TCRB sequences were amplified from cDNA into 87-bp fragments spanning the CDR3 region. The amplicons were sequenced using the Illumina HiSeq platform. The authors processed their data as follows. PCR bias was corrected computationally using synthetic template baselines, and reads within Hamming distance 2 were collapsed, with unmergeable singletons discarded. Reads were aligned to IMGT to assign V, D and J genes, CDR3 length, and insertions or deletions at six rearrangement sites. Within each subset, clonotype counts were normalized to the number of sorted cells before true diversity and Gini coefficients were calculated with the tcR R package. The overlap coefficient, calculated on TCRB nucleotide sequences, was used to quantify repertoire sharing. TCRdb mirrors the immuneACCESS table, restricted to in-frame sequences. Some clones are absent from its copies; in checked studies, under half trace to an unresolved V gene, and the reason for the others is unknown. That table is the source of V, J and clone size, and D and trimming were worked out from the DNA. In all, the sample holds roughly 50,000 clones, and 50% to 55% of those were seen once. The top ten constitute 2.6% of the sample.

Each donor gave one peripheral blood draw, averaging roughly 0.11 L, which was collected into heparinised tubes. A BD FACSAria II was used to sort naive, central memory, regulatory and stem cell-like memory CD4+ T cells with a panel that included CD45RO, CCR7, CD25, CD127, CD95 and CD27. A purity above 98% was achieved for all sorted populations. PBMCs were isolated immediately by Lymphoprep density gradient centrifugation and stained directly without culture. To minimize batch effects, samples were stained and sorted in pairs, one healthy donor with one patient per experiment. The sample belongs to a study of beta chain features in type 1 diabetes (dated by TCRdb to 2016 to 2018). About the full investigation: Mean age, gender distribution, total cell number and subset yield were not different between patients and healthy donors. A total of roughly 98,000,000 sorted cells were examined across all samples, and a strong correlation was observed between cell number per subset and RNA yield. The study compared the TCRB repertoires of sorted circulating CD4+ T cell subsets in recently diagnosed type 1 diabetes patients with those in matched healthy donors. Regulatory and stem cell-like memory subsets were obtained from only 8 patients and roughly eight healthy donors, while naive and central memory subsets were obtained from all 28 donors.

What the research found in general, with its limitations: Shorter templates might have been favored by PCR, but patient and control samples were amplified and corrected together, so both groups would have been affected equally by any skew. Type 1 diabetes patients showed a moderate but significant shortening of TCRB CDR3 length in all four CD4+ subsets. Fewer insertions and more nucleotide deletions at VDJ recombination sites were observed in patients with type 1 diabetes, implying thymic rearrangement abnormalities. Only small numbers of individuals were included in the HLA sub-analyses, which left unresolved whether HLA type had any influence on TCRB rearrangement. Naive, central memory and regulatory TCRB repertoires appeared more similar among patients than among healthy donors. Because cDNA rather than genomic DNA was sequenced, highly expressing activated cells could have been over-represented, although no difference in activation and CD3 levels was found between groups.

Via the germline V gene, CDR1 is SNHLY and CDR2 FYNNEI. At the junction V is shortened by 4 bases and J by 1 base, with 8 bases in between. The CDR3 runs 14 amino acids, cysteine and phenylalanine included. Only the CDR3 region is kept as DNA, spanning 42 bases read in frame from base 1. This chain is built from TRBV2 and TRBJ1-5, with TRBD1 perhaps the D gene, on 6 matching bases. Material: Tregs from blood. What this sample's cell subset or site label stands for: regulatory CD4+ T cells. This clonotype originated in a woman aged 40 to 50 with type 1 diabetes. The DNA reads TGTGCCAGCAGTGTAGGGGGAAGCAATCAGCCCCAGCATTTT. This gives the protein CASSVGGSNQPQHF.